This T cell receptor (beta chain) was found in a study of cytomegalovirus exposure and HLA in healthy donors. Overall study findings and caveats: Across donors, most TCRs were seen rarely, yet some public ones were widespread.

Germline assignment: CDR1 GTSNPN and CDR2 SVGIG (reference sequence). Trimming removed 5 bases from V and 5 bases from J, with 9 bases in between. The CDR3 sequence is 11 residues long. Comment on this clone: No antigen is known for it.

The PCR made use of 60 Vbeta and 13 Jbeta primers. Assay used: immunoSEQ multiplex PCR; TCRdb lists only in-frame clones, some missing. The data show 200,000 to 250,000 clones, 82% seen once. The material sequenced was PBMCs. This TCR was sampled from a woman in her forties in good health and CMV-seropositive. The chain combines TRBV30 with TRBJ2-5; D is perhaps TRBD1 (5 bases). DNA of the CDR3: TGTGCCTGGGGGGCTTTGGAGACCCAGTACTTC. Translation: CAWGALETQYF.